Below, 10 T cell receptor beta chains from the same sample are listed, as sequenced in a study of blood T cell repertoires in COVID-19. This table comes from immunoSEQ multiplex PCR, and its TCRdb copy is limited to in-frame clones, with some not included. Counted here are about 120,000 clones, nearly 90% occurring once; the ten biggest clones make up more than 0.9%. The specimen was peripheral blood. These receptor sequences come from a woman older than 75 with acute or convalescent COVID-19.

The CDR3: CASSSRQGNEQFF. CDR3 bases: TGTGCCAGCAGCTCCCGACAGGGCAATGAGCAGTTCTTC. The chain carries TRBV7-3 and TRBJ2-1, with 7 bases that match TRBD1. CDR3 length: 13 residues. The ends lost 4 bases at V and 6 bases at J; junction bases unmatched: 3. CDR1 and CDR2 (germline): SGHTA, FQGTGA.

This clone turned up a few times. Other DNA sequences in the same sample also yield this CDR3. The chain employs TRBV4-1 and TRBJ1-1; D is undetermined. CDR3 length: 14 residues. V shed 0 bases and J shed 2 bases, with 7 bases lying between them. Germline V gene sequence: CDR1 MGHRA, CDR2 YSYEKL. The CDR3 region has the DNA TGCGCCAGCAGCCAAGACCCGGGAAACACTGAAGCTTTCTTT. This codes for CASSQDPGNTEAFF.

The J gene is TRBJ2-7, the V gene TRBV5-1; a weak D match, TRBD2 (5 bases). Germline CDR1 and CDR2: SGHRS and YFSETQ. V was trimmed by 0 bases and J by 7 bases, leaving 8 bases between them. CDR3 size: 12 residues. This CDR3 reads CASSLAGLEQYF. For the CDR3, the DNA is TGCGCCAGCAGCTTGGCGGGGTTGGAGCAGTACTTC.

The genes are TRBV27 and TRBJ2-7; a possible D gene is TRBD2 (6 bases). Trimming took 5 bases from V and 2 from J, leaving 10 bases between them. This CDR3 has 13 residues. Per germline, CDR1 MNHEY and CDR2 SMNVEV (reference sequence). The CDR3 region has the DNA TGTGCCAGCAGTAGACGGGGGACCTACGAGCAGTACTTC. It translates to CASSRRGTYEQYF.

The rearrangement links TRBV7-9 to TRBJ2-5, with 10 bases identical to TRBD2. This CDR3 spans 14 amino acids. J was trimmed by 4 bases and V by 2 bases; bases with no gene match: 1. From germline, CDR1 is SEHNR and CDR2 FQNEAQ (reference sequence). CDR3 region: CASSLPSGGETQYF. The CDR3 nucleotides are TGTGCCAGCAGCTTACCTAGCGGGGGAGAGACCCAGTACTTC.

The chain carries TRBV11-3 and TRBJ2-1; 8 bases are shared with TRBD1. The CDR3 totals 14 residues. The V and J ends lost 4 bases and 2 bases, in that order; junction bases with no gene match: 1. CDR1 and CDR2 from the germline V gene are SGHNT and YENEEA. This chain's CDR3 is CASSSTGAYNEQFF. CDR3 DNA: TGTGCCAGCAGCTCGACAGGGGCCTACAATGAGCAGTTCTTC.

The chain employs TRBV7-2 and TRBJ1-1; the match to TRBD1 covers 11 bases. After removal of 5 bases from V and 7 bases from J, the junction contained 6 bases not matched to a gene. The V gene's germline CDR1 is SGHTA and CDR2 FQGNSA. The CDR3 has 14 amino acids. The CDR3 DNA follows: TGTGCCAGCAGCCCGGGACAGGGGGGGAATGAAGCTTTCTTT. The encoded protein is CASSPGQGGNEAFF.

The rearrangement joins TRBV4-3 to TRBJ1-4, with 9 nucleotides matching TRBD1. The trim removed 0 bases at V and 10 bases at J, leaving 3 bases unmatched. Germline V gene data show CDR1 as LGHNA and CDR2 as YSLEER. The CDR3 covers 14 residues. The CDR3 DNA reads TGCGCCAGCAGCCAAGAGCCGGGACAGGGAAAACTGTTTTTT. Protein sequence: CASSQEPGQGKLFF.

J is TRBJ1-2 and V is TRBV5-6; possible D gene TRBD1, 5 bases. Germline loops: CDR1 SGHDT, CDR2 YYEEEE. V gave up 3 bases and J gave up 4 bases, with 13 bases separating them. The CDR3 runs to 14 residues. The CDR3 region is CASSWQGRSYGYTF. As DNA, the CDR3 is TGTGCCAGCAGCTGGCAGGGAAGGAGCTATGGCTACACCTTC. Variable domain in full (rest from reference TRBV5-6 and TRBJ1-2): DAGVTQSPTHLIKTRGQQVTLRCSPKSGHDTVSWYQQALGQGPQFIFQYYEEEERQRGNFPDRFSGHQFPNYSSELNVNALLLGDSALYLCASSWQGRSYGYTFGSGTRLTVV.

The chain has TRBV19 and TRBJ2-1, with 10 bases fitting TRBD1. This CDR3 comprises 15 residues. CDR1 is LNHDA, CDR2 SQIVND, per germline (reference sequence). Trimming cost V 6 bases and J 8 bases; bases outside gene matches: 10. The CDR3 nucleotides read TGTGCCAGTAGCTACCGGGACAGGGGTAACGATGAGCAGTTCTTC. As protein: CASSYRDRGNDEQFF.